Listed below are T cell receptor beta chains from one sample, sequenced in a study of blood T cell repertoires in COVID-19. TCRdb keeps only in-frame clones here, not all; method: immunoSEQ multiplex PCR. This table has approximately 94,000 clones, just under 80% appearing once. Specimen: peripheral blood. The receptor source for this set is a woman in her 70s with acute or convalescent COVID-19. The conserved cysteine and the conserved F or W are not part of the CDR3 here.

TRBV5-5 ASSPEGVSYWTEAF
TRBV5-1 ASSLNDRGNYEQY
TRBV2 ASSTVRGALNYGYT
TRBV7-2 ASSLDEYDAEAF
TRBV7-2 ASSRLAVRSDTQY
TRBV27 ASSLSSGFGYT
TRBV19 ASSVDRADYGYT
TRBV19 ASRLSTGTGGWGNTEAF
TRBV4-3 ASSQEEGALTEAF
TRBV5-1 ASSLGTSGGYNEQF
TRBV5-5 ASSRGSGTGELF
TRBV11-2 ASSQRPGGPGGYTGELF
TRBV7-9 ASRTEGNTIY
TRBV29-1 SARDRSYTGELF
TRBV5-1 ASSLGTDSLDSPLH
TRBV6-5 ASSYPGSYEQY
TRBV6-5 ASSYDREKLF
TRBV15 ATSSLGETQY
TRBV27 ASSPRGGGAEAF
TRBV5-6 ASSLVFPLEETQY
TRBV7-3 ASSSSHLLAGTDTQY
TRBV2 ASSATGTYGYT
TRBV13 ASRLQGEVQETQY
TRBV19 ASSRSPLNYGYT
TRBV28 ASSQTSPGKTEAF
TRBV6-5 ASSYAGYSNQPQH
TRBV7-2 ASSLDREVIT
TRBV5-1 ASQNRENTEAF
TRBV19 ASNYGTGPYLNYGYT
TRBV5-1 ASSLVGPVNTEAF
TRBV11-3 ASSLVQADTQY
TRBV6-5 ASSRGGGNSPLH
TRBV9 ASSVVAGGSSGNTIY
TRBV2 ASRDSGGSYNEQF
TRBV29-1 SVDPTGRGYT
TRBV6-1 ASSEALNTEAF
TRBV20-1 SASSGIYEQY
TRBV10-3 AIMRDNTYNEQF
TRBV6-5 ASSYIAQGGGYT
TRBV5-1 ASSLGPEGVAKNIQY
TRBV29-1 SVVSAGDQPQH
TRBV6-5 ASSYSRSGDNSPLH
TRBV4-3 ASSLGTGSYNEQF
TRBV9 ASSPGQGGVYGYT
TRBV3-1/TRBV3-2 ASSHDTGTGVLETQY